Listed below are T cell receptor beta chains from one sample, sequenced in a study of hypomethylating agent response in myelodysplastic syndrome. Assay: immunoSEQ multiplex PCR; the TCRdb copy retains only in-frame clones and omits some. The profile covers approximately 4,700 clones, with about 80% appearing a single time and around 8% taken by the ten largest. This material consisted of bone marrow, taken before or after starting hypomethylating agent treatment for myelodysplastic syndrome (not recorded which). The receptors shown here come from a human donor with myelodysplastic syndrome. The CDR3 runs from the conserved cysteine through the conserved F or W. D genes are given only for firm matches. Rows give clone size only sometimes, using once, few, many, or a class for an expanded clone.

D gene	V gene	clone size	J gene	CDR3 protein	CDR3 DNA
-	TRBV11-2	-	TRBJ1-6	CASSPDRSSYNSPLHF	TGTGCCAGCAGCCCAGACAGGAGCTCCTATAATTCACCCCTCCACTTT
TRBD2	TRBV4-1	-	TRBJ2-1	CASSRVAGGRSSYNEQFF	TGCGCCAGCAGCCGAGTAGCGGGGGGCCGGAGCTCCTACAATGAGCAGTTCTTC
-	TRBV6-6	-	TRBJ1-1	CASSYPRSGGTEAFF	TGTGCCAGCAGTTACCCCCGTTCCGGTGGCACTGAAGCTTTCTTT
-	TRBV5-1	-	TRBJ1-1	CASRINTEAFF	TGCGCCAGCAGAATAAACACTGAAGCTTTCTTT
-	TRBV5-8	-	TRBJ1-2	CASSVTQDKYGYTF	TGTGCCAGCAGCGTCACCCAGGATAAGTATGGCTACACCTTC
-	TRBV20-1	once	TRBJ2-5	CSAREGETQYF	TGCAGTGCTAGAGAGGGAGAGACCCAGTACTTC
-	TRBV2	-	TRBJ1-2	CASSSQGYGYTF	TGTGCCAGCAGTTCACAGGGATATGGCTACACCTTC
-	TRBV25-1	-	TRBJ1-1	CASSEYSGSNTEAFF	TGTGCCAGCAGTGAATATTCCGGGTCGAACACTGAAGCTTTCTTT
-	TRBV9	once	TRBJ1-2	CASSPLFRSGGYTF	TGTGCCAGCAGCCCACTTTTTAGATCAGGCGGCTACACCTTC
-	TRBV4-2	-	TRBJ1-2	CASSQAGPGTHYGYTF	TGTGCCAGCAGCCAAGCGGGGCCAGGGACCCACTATGGCTACACCTTC
-	TRBV6-1	once	TRBJ1-1	CATTPGLNTEAFF	TGTGCCACCACACCAGGGCTGAACACTGAAGCTTTCTTT
TRBD2	TRBV25-1	-	TRBJ2-5	CASSDSLMGGETQYF	TGTGCCAGCAGTGATTCCCTAATGGGAGGGGAGACCCAGTACTTC
TRBD1	TRBV30	-	TRBJ1-1	CAWSYTTGAATEAFF	TGTGCCTGGAGTTACACGACAGGGGCAGCGACTGAAGCTTTCTTT
TRBD1	TRBV5-4	-	TRBJ2-7	CASTRDRGREQYF	TGTGCCAGCACCCGGGACAGGGGTCGCGAGCAGTACTTC
-	TRBV28	-	TRBJ1-2	CASRWVGQPNYGYTF	TGTGCCAGCAGATGGGTGGGGCAGCCTAACTATGGCTACACCTTC
TRBD1	TRBV5-6	-	TRBJ1-2	CASSLVLGTGNRRYGYTF	TGTGCCAGCAGCTTGGTATTAGGGACAGGGAACAGAAGGTATGGCTACACCTTC
-	TRBV19	once	TRBJ2-3	CASSPSSAGTQYF	TGTGCCAGTAGCCCGAGTTCCGCGGGTACGCAGTATTTT
TRBD1	TRBV5-1	-	TRBJ1-6	CASSLGQGQNSPLHF	TGCGCCAGCAGCTTGGGACAGGGGCAGAATTCACCCCTCCACTTT
TRBD2	TRBV7-2	-	TRBJ2-5	CASSPSGGAGKQYF	TGTGCCAGCAGCCCTAGCGGGGGGGCCGGCAAGCAGTACTTC
-	TRBV9	-	TRBJ2-5	CASNPNERQETQYF	TGTGCCAGCAACCCTAACGAGCGGCAAGAGACCCAGTACTTC
-	TRBV10-3	-	TRBJ1-5	CAISESRGQPQHF	TGTGCCATCAGTGAGTCGAGGGGTCAGCCCCAGCATTTT
TRBD1	TRBV6-5	-	TRBJ1-2	CASSSGGAYGYTF	TGTGCCAGCAGTTCAGGGGGCGCTTATGGCTACACCTTC
-	TRBV29-1	-	TRBJ1-2	CSVVADHQRGYTF	TGCAGCGTTGTGGCAGATCATCAGAGAGGCTACACCTTC
TRBD1	TRBV10-2	once	TRBJ1-5	CATGGTGRRPQHF	TGCGCCACCGGGGGGACAGGTAGACGGCCCCAGCATTTT
TRBD1	TRBV9	-	TRBJ1-1	CASSVTGAKNTEAFF	TGTGCCAGCAGCGTTACAGGGGCAAAGAACACTGAAGCTTTCTTT
-	TRBV5-1	once	TRBJ2-5	CASSLDAGGLGTQYF	TGCGCCAGCAGCCTGGACGCCGGTGGATTGGGGACCCAGTACTTC
-	TRBV6-6	-	TRBJ1-5	CASSLGNQPQHF	TGTGCCAGCAGTCTGGGAAATCAGCCCCAGCATTTT
-	TRBV29-1	-	TRBJ2-2	CSVPRDRLKTGELFF	TGCAGCGTTCCGAGGGATAGGCTTAAGACCGGGGAGCTGTTTTTT
-	TRBV11-2	-	TRBJ2-3	CASSLSGPPPDTQYF	TGTGCCAGCAGCTTATCCGGTCCCCCACCCGATACGCAGTATTTT
-	TRBV7-9	-	TRBJ2-1	CASSLGSTSLLYNEQFF	TGTGCCAGCAGCTTAGGGTCGACTAGTCTCCTCTACAATGAGCAGTTCTTC
-	TRBV6-6	-	TRBJ1-2	CASSPNTGYGYTF	TGTGCCAGCAGTCCTAACACAGGGTATGGCTACACCTTC
-	TRBV10-1	-	TRBJ1-2	CASSEWRNYGYTF	TGCGCCAGCAGTGAGTGGCGGAACTATGGCTACACCTTC
-	TRBV28	-	TRBJ1-3	CASSLFGFSGNTIYF	TGTGCCAGCAGTTTATTCGGCTTCTCTGGAAACACCATATATTTT